The 17 T cell receptor beta chains listed next were all sequenced from one sample in a study of cytomegalovirus exposure and HLA in healthy donors. Both 60 Vbeta primers and 13 Jbeta primers went into the PCR. The data were produced by immunoSEQ multiplex PCR, yet TCRdb's version contains in-frame clones alone and is incomplete. The sample totals around 37,000 clones. Sequencing was done on a sample of PBMCs. These receptors were taken from a human donor in good health.

With respect to this clone: Other DNA sequences of this sample code for an identical CDR3. This sequence joins TRBV30 and TRBJ2-7; unclear D gene. CDR3 length: 14 amino acids. The V gene lost 3 bases and the J gene lost 4 bases, with 16 bases spanning the gap. Per germline, CDR1 GTSNPN and CDR2 SVGIG (reference sequence). This CDR3 is CAWSPGTSLYEQYF. The CDR3 DNA is TGTGCCTGGAGCCCAGGCACCTCTCTGTACGAGCAGTACTTC. The full variable domain, with the rest looked up from reference TRBV30 and TRBJ2-7, is SQTIHQWPATLVQPVGSPLSLECTVEGTSNPNLYWYRQAAGRGLQLLFYSVGIGQISSEVPQNLSASRPQDRQFILSSKKLLLSDSGFYLCAWSPGTSLYEQYFGPGTRLTVT.

The gene calls are TRBV7-8 and TRBJ1-4; no reliable D call. This CDR3 region has 13 residues. Germline V CDR1 and CDR2: SGHVS, FQNEAQ. V was trimmed by 3 bases and J by 8 bases, leaving 10 bases between them. DNA of the CDR3: TGTGCCAGCAGCTTGGATCTGGGCGAAAAACTGTTTTTT. Protein sequence: CASSLDLGEKLFF.

The V call is TRBV7-2, the J call TRBJ2-7; 13 bases align to TRBD2. Trimming took 2 bases from V and 4 from J; bases not matched to a gene: 5. The CDR3 length is 16 residues. Looked up from germline, CDR1 is SGHTA and CDR2 is FQGNSA. For the CDR3, the DNA is TGTGCCAGCAGCTTAAGACTAGCGGGGGGTCCTTACGAGCAGTACTTC. This sequence encodes CASSLRLAGGPYEQYF.

The J gene is TRBJ1-3, the V gene TRBV25-1; D is undetermined. Germline loops: CDR1 MGHDK, CDR2 SYGVNS. The CDR3 runs 16 residues. V was cut by 3 bases and J by 2 bases, with 14 bases left in between. The CDR3 sequence: CASSDPSRGAGNTIYF. For the CDR3, the DNA is TGTGCCAGCAGTGATCCGTCCCGAGGCGCTGGAAACACCATATATTTT.

The J gene is TRBJ1-2, the V gene TRBV13; TRBD1 is a possible D gene (6 bases). The CDR3 is 15 amino acids. Germline V gives CDR1 PRHDT, CDR2 FYEKMQ (reference sequence). The ends were cut back, 2 bases at V and 7 bases at J, with 17 bases in the middle. CDR3 amino acids: CASSLIRTGTSGYTF. The CDR3 DNA sequence: TGTGCCAGCAGCTTAATCCGCACAGGGACAAGTGGCTACACCTTC.

The chain has TRBV27 and TRBJ1-3, with D maybe TRBD1 (5 bases). The CDR3 loop spans 15 amino acids. V was clipped by 5 bases and J by 2 bases, with 13 bases between them. Germline assignment: CDR1 MNHEY and CDR2 SMNVEV (reference sequence). CDR3: CASSIRGRPGNTIYF. CDR3 DNA sequence: TGTGCCAGCAGTATAAGGGGAAGACCTGGAAACACCATATATTTT.

CDR3 sequence (DNA): TGTGCCACAGCCCCCGGTCGGGGGGGCAGTAACGAGCAGTACTTC. It translates to CATAPGRGGSNEQYF. This chain uses TRBV10-3 with TRBJ2-7, with 8 bases fitting TRBD2. Trimming removed 10 bases from V and 5 bases from J; junction bases left unmatched: 16. The CDR3 has 15 amino acids. Germline V gene sequence: CDR1 ENHRY, CDR2 SYGVKD.

V gene TRBV28 combines with J gene TRBJ1-2, with D tentatively TRBD1 (5 bases). The ends were cut back, 2 bases at V and 8 bases at J, with 12 bases in the middle. The CDR3 loop spans 13 amino acids. Germline V gives CDR1 MDHEN, CDR2 SYDVKM. The CDR3: CASSLIGVKGYTF. The CDR3, as DNA: TGTGCCAGCAGTTTAATAGGGGTGAAAGGCTACACCTTC.

This chain connects TRBV7-3 to TRBJ2-2; the D is unclear. Germline assignment: CDR1 SGHTA and CDR2 FQGTGA. Trimming took 2 bases from V and 1 from J, leaving 5 bases between them. This CDR3 region has 14 residues. The CDR3 sequence: CASSLGGNTGELFF. DNA of the CDR3: TGTGCCAGCAGCTTAGGCGGGAACACCGGGGAGCTGTTTTTT. The full variable domain, its missing parts supplied by reference TRBV7-3 and TRBJ2-2, is GAGVSQTPSNKVTEKGKYVELRCDPISGHTALYWYRQSLGQGPEFLIYFQGTGAADDSGLPNDRFFAVRPEGSVSTLKIQRTERGDSAVYLCASSLGGNTGELFFGEGSRLTVL.

This chain links TRBV19 with TRBJ2-3, with D hard to call. The CDR3 is 12 residues long. Trimming removed 5 bases from V and 1 base from J, with 4 bases in between. Germline CDR1 is LNHDA and CDR2 is SQIVND (reference sequence). DNA for the CDR3: TGTGCCAGTAGTCCTGGCACAGATACGCAGTATTTT. Protein sequence: CASSPGTDTQYF.

The gene calls are TRBV10-1 and TRBJ2-7, with 8 bases identical to TRBD1. V lost 5 bases to trimming and J lost 3 bases; unmatched junction nucleotides: 9. This CDR3 region has 15 residues. Germline CDR1 is WNHNN and CDR2 is SYGVQD (reference sequence). CDR3 in amino acids: CASSPRGQGRYEQYF. DNA for the CDR3: TGCGCCAGCAGTCCCCGAGGACAGGGACGCTACGAGCAGTACTTC.

The rearrangement joins TRBV28 to TRBJ1-2; the match to TRBD1 covers 10 bases. This CDR3 spans 14 amino acids. V lost 4 bases and J lost 7; bases outside the gene matches: 6. Per the germline V gene, CDR1 is MDHEN and CDR2 is SYDVKM. This CDR3 reads CASSSGTGVRGYTF. The CDR3 nucleotides read TGTGCCAGCAGTTCCGGGACAGGGGTACGTGGCTACACCTTC.

The chain links TRBV5-4 to TRBJ1-1, with 8 bases fitting TRBD1. Germline CDR1 reads SGHNT; CDR2 reads YYREEE (reference sequence). The CDR3 length is 14 residues. Trimming at V came to 4 bases and at J to 5 bases, leaving 7 bases not matched to a gene. CDR3 amino acids: CASSPQGAGTEAFF. The CDR3 DNA is TGTGCCAGCAGCCCGCAGGGGGCGGGGACTGAAGCTTTCTTT.

This chain links TRBV19 with TRBJ1-1, with TRBD1 matching over 7 bases. The trim removed 5 bases at V and 0 bases at J, leaving 6 bases unmatched. Germline V lookup: CDR1 LNHDA, CDR2 SQIVND (reference sequence). CDR3 length: 15 residues. CDR3 amino acids: CASSFGTAMNTEAFF. CDR3 coding DNA: TGTGCCAGTAGTTTTGGGACAGCAATGAACACTGAAGCTTTCTTT.

This chain joins TRBV5-1 and TRBJ2-5; 10 nucleotides match TRBD1. TRBJ2-7 matches the DNA end more closely, so the J call is doubtful. The V gene's germline CDR1 is SGHRS and CDR2 YFSETQ. The CDR3 loop spans 17 amino acids. CDR3 in DNA: TGCGCCAGCAGCTTGGCCGGTGGACAGGGGGTCTCCTACGAGCAGTACTTC. Protein sequence: CASSLAGGQGVSYEQYF.

The chain is built from TRBV11-2 and TRBJ2-3; maybe TRBD1 (5 bases). V gave up 2 bases and J gave up 5 bases, with 17 bases separating them. The germline CDR1 and CDR2 sequences are SGHAT and FQNNGV. The CDR3 is made up of 16 amino acids. CDR3 region: CASSLPTAFGQDTQYF. The CDR3 DNA is TGTGCCAGCAGCTTACCGACAGCTTTCGGGCAAGATACGCAGTATTTT.

V usage is TRBV7-3 and J usage is TRBJ2-7, with TRBD2 matching 7 bases. The CDR3 totals 13 residues. Germline CDR1 SGHTA, CDR2 FQGTGA. V dropped 3 bases and J dropped 2; count of bases not matched to a gene: 1. As DNA, the CDR3 is TGTGCCAGCAGCTTCGGGACTACCTACGAGCAGTACTTC. Residues: CASSFGTTYEQYF.